This T cell receptor (beta chain) was sequenced for a study of vaccination and CD4 T cells after COVID-19. The overall study: Convalescent cases comprised several mild and one severe, all SARS-CoV-2 positive by nasal swab PCR. Study observations and caveats: The median count of SARS-CoV-2-reactive clonotypes rose from about 20 to 38, not significantly.

The V end lost 2 bases, the J end lost 2 bases, and 2 bases lay between the germline ends. The CDR3 totals 12 residues. The germline V gene encodes CDR1 SGHTA and CDR2 FQGNSA. The time point here: late sampling 161 to 241 days after vaccination in three convalescent patients. Treatment indicated: roughly ten-day PBMC culture with coronavirus spike peptide pools or control peptides (ViraFEST assay). With the Oncomine TCR Beta short-read assay, DNA from cultured CD4+ T cells was sequenced. TCRdb recomputed calls from the PCR reads with MiXCR, one row per CDR3 protein. The sample yields about 23,000 distinct CDR3 sequences, about 40% seen once. In the case of this clonotype: Its antigen is unidentified.

The chain employs TRBV7-2 and TRBJ2-3; D remains ambiguous. The sample in question was CD4+ T cells from blood, cultured in vitro, obtained about 7 months after SARS-CoV-2 vaccination. The receptor was isolated from a human donor who had recovered from COVID-19. CDR3 sequence: CASSLITDTQYF. The CDR3 nucleotides read TGTGCCAGCAGCTTAATCACAGATACGCAGTATTTT.